These 9 T cell receptor beta chains originate from one sample sequenced in a study of blood T cell repertoires in COVID-19. Sequencing used immunoSEQ multiplex PCR; TCRdb keeps in-frame clones, though not all of them. Of 90,000 to 100,000 clones detected, approximately 87% appear once; the ten largest clones hold 15%. The specimen was peripheral blood. The source of these receptors is a human donor in a cohort sampled during active COVID-19.

The chain combines TRBV5-4 with TRBJ2-3; 9 bases match TRBD1. Trimming removed 3 bases from V and 5 bases from J; junction bases left unmatched: 10. This CDR3 comprises 16 residues. The germline V gene encodes CDR1 SGHNT and CDR2 YYREEE (reference sequence). The CDR3 here is CASSSENRGLQDTQYF. CDR3 nucleotide sequence: TGTGCCAGCAGCTCCGAGAACAGGGGGCTTCAAGATACGCAGTATTTT.

V usage is TRBV20-1 and J usage is TRBJ2-5; D is ambiguous. CDR3 length: 12 residues. The V end was cut by 3 bases, the J end by 2 bases, with 7 bases between. CDR1 DFQATT and CDR2 SNEGSKA come from the germline V gene (reference sequence). The chain's CDR3 is CSASGTQETQYF. DNA for the CDR3: TGCAGTGCTAGTGGCACTCAAGAGACCCAGTACTTC.

In nucleotides, the CDR3 is TGTGCCAGCAGTCCCCCGGGCGGGACAGATACGCAGTATTTT. Protein sequence: CASSPPGGTDTQYF. The chain combines TRBV28 with TRBJ2-3; weak D call: TRBD2 (5 bases). Germline V CDR1 and CDR2: MDHEN, SYDVKM. The CDR3 covers 14 residues. The germline V and J ends were trimmed by 5 bases and 3 bases, with 12 bases remaining between them.

The chain uses TRBV3-1 (or the pseudogene TRBV3-2) and TRBJ1-2; 8 nucleotides align to TRBD1. The CDR3 runs to 15 residues. From germline, CDR1 is LGHDT and CDR2 YNNKEL (reference sequence). V lost 2 bases and J lost 4; bases outside the gene matches: 6. This CDR3 is CASSQYDRGSYGYTF. CDR3 bases: TGTGCCAGCAGCCAATACGACAGGGGCTCCTATGGCTACACCTTC.

The rearrangement joins TRBV3-1 (or the pseudogene TRBV3-2) to TRBJ1-1; no firm D call. Looked up from germline, CDR1 is LGHDT and CDR2 is YNNKEL (reference sequence). V was trimmed by 4 bases and J by 0 bases, leaving 12 bases between them. This CDR3 has 15 residues. The CDR3, as DNA: TGTGCCAGCAGCCGGCCCTCCGGGATGAACACTGAAGCTTTCTTT. Protein: CASSRPSGMNTEAFF.

The chain employs TRBV6-5 and TRBJ2-1; TRBD2 agrees at 9 bases. This CDR3 is 15 amino acids long. Trimming removed 3 bases from V and 1 base from J; junction bases left unmatched: 1. Germline V CDR1 and CDR2: MNHEY, SVGAGI. For the CDR3, the DNA is TGTGCCAGCAGTTATAGCGGGAGTTCCTACAATGAGCAGTTCTTC. Translation gives CASSYSGSSYNEQFF.

This sequence joins TRBV6-4 and TRBJ2-2; D gene uncertain. This CDR3 is built from 12 residues. Trimming removed 5 bases from V and 6 bases from J, with 7 bases in between. Germline CDR1 reads MRHNA; CDR2 reads SNTAGT. This chain's CDR3 is CASSSNAGELFF. The CDR3 DNA is TGTGCCAGCAGTAGCAACGCCGGGGAGCTGTTTTTT.

This chain connects TRBV6-6 to TRBJ2-1; 8 bases line up with TRBD2. Unmatched junction bases numbered 7, after V lost 6 bases and J lost 3 bases. CDR1 is MNHNY, CDR2 SVGAGI, per germline (reference sequence). The CDR3 is 15 residues long. The CDR3 protein is CASRTGAGDYNEQFF. CDR3 nucleotide sequence: TGTGCCAGCAGGACCGGAGCGGGAGACTACAATGAGCAGTTCTTC.

CDR3 residues: CASSYAGRATSYEQYF. CDR3 coding DNA: TGTGCCAGCAGTTACGCCGGGAGGGCCACCTCCTACGAGCAGTACTTC. The J gene is TRBJ2-7, the V gene TRBV6-5; TRBD2 matches at 8 bases. The CDR3 totals 16 residues. Trimming at V came to 2 bases and at J to 0 bases, leaving 6 bases not matched to a gene. The germline gives CDR1 MNHEY, CDR2 SVGAGI.